This T cell receptor (beta chain) is from a study of radiotherapy plus CTLA-4 blockade in lung cancer. Study summary: Disease control reached approximately 31%, with objective responses in 15% to 20%.

The V gene's germline CDR1 is SGHTA and CDR2 FQGNSA. There are 16 residues in the CDR3. Trimming took 5 bases from V and 4 from J, leaving 18 bases between them. TCRdb's table, derived via immunoSEQ multiplex PCR, lists solely in-frame clones and lacks some. The sample gives about 70,000 clones, 70% to 80% of which show up once; about 10% is in the top ten. This clone was found once. Its antigen is unknown. The study's findings and limits: Clones of tumor-derived TCRs expanded in blood after radiotherapy plus ipilimumab.

The sample was peripheral blood, taken from a patient treated with radiotherapy plus ipilimumab. The TCR was taken from a human donor with non-small cell lung cancer who had a complete response to radiotherapy plus ipilimumab. The chain joins TRBV7-2 to TRBJ2-1; tentative D call: TRBD1 (5 bases). CDR3 amino acids: CASSRRQPIRYNEQFF. CDR3 bases: TGTGCCAGCAGCCGAAGACAGCCTATTCGATACAATGAGCAGTTCTTC.